This TCR beta chain was retrieved from a study of radiation and T cells in renal cell carcinoma. Study overall: Nephrectomy followed 15 Gy stereotactic body radiation by 4 weeks.

Time point noted: blood 2 weeks post-SBRT. Regarding treatment: 15 Gy SBRT to primary tumor, nephrectomy 4 weeks later. After SBRT, blood was collected at 2 and 4 weeks, plus baseline. The study, taken as a whole, reports: From baseline, blood top tumor clonotypes peaked at 2 weeks post-radiation.

Germline CDR1 WSHSY, CDR2 SAAADI. The CDR3 loop spans 15 amino acids. V was cut by 0 bases and J by 0 bases, with 6 bases left in between. A word on this clone: What it recognizes is unknown.

The data were produced by immunoSEQ multiplex PCR, yet TCRdb's version contains in-frame clones alone and is incomplete. The sample lists more than 75,000 clones, 65% to 90% seen once, with more than 20% in the top ten. The specimen comprised blood, sampled from a patient whose treatment included radiotherapy and nephrectomy. V usage is TRBV10-2 and J usage is TRBJ2-1; D may be TRBD2 (5 bases). This receptor was identified in a woman aged 50 to 60 with renal cell carcinoma. Here the CDR3 reads CASSESGGSYNEQFF. CDR3 bases: TGCGCCAGCAGTGAGTCCGGAGGCTCCTACAATGAGCAGTTCTTC.